Below are 9 T cell receptor beta chains sequenced from a single sample in a study of blood T cell repertoires in COVID-19. TCRdb's table, derived via immunoSEQ multiplex PCR, lists solely in-frame clones and lacks some. The repertoire holds 60,000 to 85,000 clones, around 86% seen once, with 29% in the top ten. Specimen: peripheral blood. These receptors came from a woman aged 80 or over with active or convalescent COVID-19.

This rearrangement joins TRBV7-6 to TRBJ2-7, with D uncertain. Looked up from germline, CDR1 is SGHVS and CDR2 is FNYEAQ. Trimming cost V 0 bases and J 0 bases, with 9 bases left between them. CDR3 size: 15 residues. CDR3 in DNA: TGTGCCAGCAGCTTAGCGAACCCCAGCTCCTACGAGCAGTACTTC. Its protein product is CASSLANPSSYEQYF.

CDR3 nucleotide sequence: TGTGCCAGCAGTCTAAACAGGGGGCGGGTTGGCTACACCTTC. Residues: CASSLNRGRVGYTF. This rearrangement joins TRBV27 to TRBJ1-2; 9 nucleotides align to TRBD1. V lost 5 bases to trimming and J lost 7 bases; unmatched junction nucleotides: 8. The CDR3 totals 14 residues. Germline V gives CDR1 MNHEY, CDR2 SMNVEV (reference sequence).

The chain employs TRBV3-1 (or the pseudogene TRBV3-2) and TRBJ2-5; D is possibly TRBD2 (6 bases). The CDR3 is 12 amino acids. The V end lost 4 bases, the J end lost 9 bases, and 12 bases lay between the germline ends. The germline CDR1 and CDR2 sequences are LGHDT and YNNKEL (reference sequence). The CDR3: CASSPRTMAQYF. The CDR3, as DNA: TGTGCCAGCAGCCCCCGGACTATGGCCCAGTACTTC.

This clone has just a few counts. This chain connects TRBV30 to TRBJ1-5; 10 positions agree with TRBD1. Germline values: CDR1 GTSNPN, CDR2 SVGIG (reference sequence). CDR3 size: 13 residues. CDR3 coding DNA: TGTGCAGGGGACAGGGGTAGCAATCAGCCCCAGCATTTT. This gives the protein CAGDRGSNQPQHF.

This chain uses TRBV28 with TRBJ1-2; D ambiguous. CDR1 is MDHEN, CDR2 SYDVKM, per germline. The CDR3 loop spans 15 amino acids. The V gene lost 5 bases and the J gene lost 4 bases, with 17 bases spanning the gap. CDR3 bases: TGTGCCAGCAGTCCGAGGGCTACTAAGCCCTATGGCTACACCTTC. Translation gives CASSPRATKPYGYTF.

V gene TRBV7-2 combines with J gene TRBJ2-7, with D tentatively TRBD2 (6 bases). The CDR3 has 14 residues. Germline assignment: CDR1 SGHTA and CDR2 FQGNSA. The germline V and J ends were trimmed by 3 bases and 1 base, with 10 bases remaining between them. This chain's CDR3 is CASSLGLSSYEQYF. In DNA form, the CDR3 reads TGTGCCAGCAGCTTGGGACTTTCTTCCTACGAGCAGTACTTC.

The rearrangement links TRBV19 to TRBJ2-3; a possible D gene is TRBD1 (5 bases). V gave up 1 base and J gave up 4 bases, with 9 bases separating them. Germline values: CDR1 LNHDA, CDR2 SQIVND (reference sequence). The CDR3 loop spans 14 amino acids. The CDR3 loop reads CASSIGQLSDTQYF. In DNA, the CDR3 is TGTGCCAGTAGTATAGGACAGTTATCAGATACGCAGTATTTT.

The gene calls are TRBV24-1 and TRBJ2-5; no clear D gene. The V end lost 0 bases, the J end lost 5 bases, and 3 bases lay between the germline ends. From germline, CDR1 is KGHDR and CDR2 SFDVKD. The CDR3 is 12 amino acids. The CDR3, as DNA: TGTGCCACCAGTGATTTGTCGGAGACCCAGTACTTC. Its translation: CATSDLSETQYF.

This clone was observed once. The V call is TRBV6-5, the J call TRBJ1-1, with D uncertain. From germline, CDR1 is MNHEY and CDR2 SVGAGI. CDR3 length: 14 amino acids. V was cut by 0 bases and J by 4 bases, with 9 bases left in between. In DNA, the CDR3 is TGTGCCAGCAGTTACTCCCAGGTCATCACTGAAGCTTTCTTT. Translation: CASSYSQVITEAFF.